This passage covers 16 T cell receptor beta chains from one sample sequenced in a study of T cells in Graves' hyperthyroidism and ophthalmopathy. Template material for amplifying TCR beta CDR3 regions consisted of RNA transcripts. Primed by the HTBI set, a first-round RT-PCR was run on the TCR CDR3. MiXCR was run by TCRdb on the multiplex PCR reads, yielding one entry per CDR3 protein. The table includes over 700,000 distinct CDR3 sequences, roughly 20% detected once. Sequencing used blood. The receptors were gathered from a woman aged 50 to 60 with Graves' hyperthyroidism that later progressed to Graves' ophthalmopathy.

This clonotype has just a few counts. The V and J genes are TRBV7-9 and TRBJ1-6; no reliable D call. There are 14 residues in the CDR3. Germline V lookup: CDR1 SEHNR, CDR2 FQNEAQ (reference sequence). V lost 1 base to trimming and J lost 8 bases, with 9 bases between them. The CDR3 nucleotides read TGTGCCAGCAGCTTAGACTCTACCCATTCACCCCTCCACTTT. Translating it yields CASSLDSTHSPLHF.

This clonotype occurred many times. CDR3 DNA: TGTGCCAGCAGCCCTCGGGACACTGATCCTTATGGCTACACCTTC. Translating gives CASSPRDTDPYGYTF. The genes are TRBV5-8 and TRBJ1-2, with D perhaps TRBD1 (6 bases). Deletions cut 4 bases from V and 5 bases from J, with 18 bases between. CDR3 length: 15 amino acids. CDR1 SGHTS and CDR2 YDEGEE come from the germline V gene.

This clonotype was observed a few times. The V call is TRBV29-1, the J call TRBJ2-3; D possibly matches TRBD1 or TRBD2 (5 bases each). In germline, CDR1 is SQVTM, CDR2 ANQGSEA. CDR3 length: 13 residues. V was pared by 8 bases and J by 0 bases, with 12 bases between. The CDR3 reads CSLRGSSTDTQYF. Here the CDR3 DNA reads TGCAGCCTGAGGGGCTCTAGCACAGATACGCAGTATTTT.

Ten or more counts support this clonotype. CDR3 amino acids: CSAPRVTQETQYF. The CDR3 nucleotides are TGCAGTGCTCCCCGGGTAACTCAAGAGACCCAGTACTTC. The chain employs TRBV20-1 and TRBJ2-5; no firm D call. Germline V CDR1 and CDR2: DFQATT, SNEGSKA (reference sequence). This CDR3 is built from 13 residues. Trimming pared 5 bases from V and 2 bases from J, leaving 12 bases between.

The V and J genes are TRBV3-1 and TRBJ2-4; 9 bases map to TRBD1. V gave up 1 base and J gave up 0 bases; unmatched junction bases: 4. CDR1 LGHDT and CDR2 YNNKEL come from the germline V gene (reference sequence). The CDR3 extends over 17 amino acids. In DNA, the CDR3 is TGTGCCAGCAGCCAAGCCGGACAGGGGCTAGCCAAAAACATTCAGTACTTC. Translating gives CASSQAGQGLAKNIQYF.

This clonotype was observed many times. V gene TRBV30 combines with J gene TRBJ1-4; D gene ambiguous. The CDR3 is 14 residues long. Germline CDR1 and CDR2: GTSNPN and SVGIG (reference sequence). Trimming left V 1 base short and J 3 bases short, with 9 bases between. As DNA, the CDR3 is TGTGCCTGGAGTGATCTAGGGCCTAATGAAAAACTGTTTTTT. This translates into CAWSDLGPNEKLFF.

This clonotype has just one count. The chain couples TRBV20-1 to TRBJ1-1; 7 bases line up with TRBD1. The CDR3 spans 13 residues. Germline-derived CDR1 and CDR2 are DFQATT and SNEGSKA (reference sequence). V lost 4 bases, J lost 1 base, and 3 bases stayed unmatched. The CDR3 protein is CSATGQTNTEAFF. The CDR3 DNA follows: TGCAGTGCTACGGGACAGACGAACACTGAAGCTTTCTTT.

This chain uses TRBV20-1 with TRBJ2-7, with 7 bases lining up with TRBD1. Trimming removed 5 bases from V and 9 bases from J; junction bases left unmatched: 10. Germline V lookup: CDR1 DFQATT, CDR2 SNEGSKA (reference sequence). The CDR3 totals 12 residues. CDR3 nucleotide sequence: TGCAGTGCTCCGGACAGGAGCCGAGGGCAGTACTTC. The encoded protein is CSAPDRSRGQYF.

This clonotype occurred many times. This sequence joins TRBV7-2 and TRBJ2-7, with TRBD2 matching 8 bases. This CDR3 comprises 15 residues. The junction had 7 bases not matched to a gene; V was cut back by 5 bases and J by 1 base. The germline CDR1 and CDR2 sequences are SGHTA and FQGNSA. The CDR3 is CASSPRLAGSYEQYF. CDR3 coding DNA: TGTGCCAGCAGCCCACGGCTAGCGGGTTCCTACGAGCAGTACTTC.

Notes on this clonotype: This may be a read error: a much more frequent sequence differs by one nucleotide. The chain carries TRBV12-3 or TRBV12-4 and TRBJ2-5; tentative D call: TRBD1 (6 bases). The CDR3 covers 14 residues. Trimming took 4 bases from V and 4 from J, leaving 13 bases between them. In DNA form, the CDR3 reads TGTGCCAGCAGTTCTCACACAGGGAGAGAGACCCAGTACTTC. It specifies CASSSHTGRETQYF.

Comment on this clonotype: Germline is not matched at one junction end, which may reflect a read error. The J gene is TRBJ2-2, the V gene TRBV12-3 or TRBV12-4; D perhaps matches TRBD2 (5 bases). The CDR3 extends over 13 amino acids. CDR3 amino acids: CTSGPTESGELFF. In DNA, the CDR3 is TGTACCAGCGGCCCTACGGAGTCCGGGGAGCTGTTTTTT.

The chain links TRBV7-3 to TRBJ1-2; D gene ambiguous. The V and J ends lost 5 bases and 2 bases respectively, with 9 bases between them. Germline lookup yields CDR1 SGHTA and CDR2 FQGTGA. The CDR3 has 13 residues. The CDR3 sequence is CASSPDQNYGYTF. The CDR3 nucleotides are TGTGCCAGCAGCCCCGACCAGAACTATGGCTACACCTTC.

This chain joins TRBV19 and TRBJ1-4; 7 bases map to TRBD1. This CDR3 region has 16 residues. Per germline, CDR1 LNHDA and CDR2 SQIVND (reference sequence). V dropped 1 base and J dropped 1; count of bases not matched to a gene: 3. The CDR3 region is CASSIGHRGTNEKLFF. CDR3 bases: TGTGCCAGTAGTATAGGCCACAGGGGAACTAATGAAAAACTGTTTTTT.

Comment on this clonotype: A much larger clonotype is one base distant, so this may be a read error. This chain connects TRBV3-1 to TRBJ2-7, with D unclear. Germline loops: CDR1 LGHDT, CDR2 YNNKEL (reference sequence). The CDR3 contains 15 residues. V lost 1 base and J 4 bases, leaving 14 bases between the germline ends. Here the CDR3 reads CASSQGRVPGYEQYF. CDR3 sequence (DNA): TGTGCCAGCAGCCAAGGTAGGGTACCTGGATACGAGCAGTACTTC.

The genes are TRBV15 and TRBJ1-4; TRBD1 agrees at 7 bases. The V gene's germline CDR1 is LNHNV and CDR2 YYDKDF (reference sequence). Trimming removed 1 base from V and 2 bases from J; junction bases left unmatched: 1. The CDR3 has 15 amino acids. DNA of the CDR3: TGTGCCACCAGCAGAGCAGGGGGTACTAATGAAAAACTGTTTTTT. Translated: CATSRAGGTNEKLFF.

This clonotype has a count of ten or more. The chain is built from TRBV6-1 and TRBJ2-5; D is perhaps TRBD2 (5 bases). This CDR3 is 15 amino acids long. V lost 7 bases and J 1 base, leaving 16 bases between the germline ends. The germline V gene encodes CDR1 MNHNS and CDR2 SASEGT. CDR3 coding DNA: TGTGCCAGCATCCTGACGACCAGCGGCCAAGAGACCCAGTACTTC. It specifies CASILTTSGQETQYF.